A single sample is the source of the 13 T cell receptor beta chains below, sequenced in a study of radiotherapy plus CTLA-4 blockade in lung cancer. Sequencing used immunoSEQ multiplex PCR; TCRdb keeps in-frame clones, though not all of them. The sample includes 70,000 to 95,000 clones, about 88% seen only once; the top ten take over 15%. The source material was peripheral blood, sampled from a patient treated with radiotherapy plus ipilimumab. The receptor source for this set is a human donor with non-small cell lung cancer that progressed on radiotherapy plus ipilimumab.

V gene TRBV6-1 combines with J gene TRBJ2-1; perhaps TRBD2 as D (6 bases). CDR1 is MNHNS, CDR2 SASEGT, per germline. V was shortened by 0 bases and J by 5 bases, with 14 bases between the two germline ends. This CDR3 is 16 amino acids long. The CDR3 here is CASSEAGGSGHNEQFF. The DNA of the CDR3 is TGTGCCAGCAGTGAAGCTGGGGGGTCGGGCCACAATGAGCAGTTCTTC.

In nucleotides, the CDR3 is TGTGCCAGCAGCTTAGGCCCGGGACAGGGAGCTTTCTTT. Amino acids: CASSLGPGQGAFF. The V gene is TRBV7-3, the J gene TRBJ1-1, with 9 bases identical to TRBD1. Germline V lookup: CDR1 SGHTA, CDR2 FQGTGA. The CDR3 loop spans 13 amino acids. Trimming at V came to 2 bases and at J to 10 bases, leaving 5 bases not matched to a gene.

The J gene is TRBJ2-2, the V gene TRBV18; TRBD2 matches 8 bases. J gave up 5 bases and V 0 bases, and 8 bases lay outside the gene matches. Looked up from germline, CDR1 is KGHSH and CDR2 is LQKENI. The CDR3 spans 17 residues. In DNA form, the CDR3 reads TGTGCCAGCTCACCACCTACAAGCCCGGGGGGGACCGGGGAGCTGTTTTTT. Its translation: CASSPPTSPGGTGELFF.

V gene TRBV5-4 combines with J gene TRBJ1-1; D gene ambiguous. Germline V gene data show CDR1 as SGHNT and CDR2 as YYREEE (reference sequence). The CDR3 consists of 14 residues. V lost 1 base and J 0 bases, leaving 7 bases between the germline ends. The CDR3 nucleotides are TGTGCCAGCAGCTTGTTGGGCATGAACACTGAAGCTTTCTTT. Translation gives CASSLLGMNTEAFF.

The V gene is TRBV14, the J gene TRBJ2-1; tentative D call: TRBD2 (6 bases). The CDR3 is 15 amino acids. Germline V gene data show CDR1 as SGHDN and CDR2 as FVKESK. Trimming shortened V by 3 bases and J by 5 bases, and 14 bases separated the two germline ends. As DNA, the CDR3 is TGTGCCAGCAGCCAGGGGAAGCGGGCCCACAATGAGCAGTTCTTC. It translates to CASSQGKRAHNEQFF.

The chain recombines TRBV5-1 with TRBJ2-2; D possibly uses TRBD1 or TRBD2 (5 bases each). CDR1 is SGHRS and CDR2 is YFSETQ in the germline V gene. V was trimmed by 0 bases and J by 5 bases, leaving 14 bases between them. The length of the CDR3 is 16 residues. DNA for the CDR3: TGCGCCAGCAGCTTGGGGGGACCGTCGGGGACCGGGGAGCTGTTTTTT. It is translated as CASSLGGPSGTGELFF.

The rearrangement joins TRBV10-3 to TRBJ2-1; 10 bases are shared with TRBD1. CDR1 ENHRY and CDR2 SYGVKD come from the germline V gene. Trimming cost V 7 bases and J 6 bases; bases outside gene matches: 6. The CDR3 length is 14 residues. CDR3 region: CAIIPGQGSNEQFF. CDR3 sequence (DNA): TGTGCCATCATTCCGGGACAGGGGAGCAATGAGCAGTTCTTC.

CDR3 region: CASSQLGSNQPQHF. In DNA, the CDR3 is TGTGCCAGCAGCCAGCTGGGTAGCAATCAGCCCCAGCATTTT. V and J are TRBV7-2 and TRBJ1-5; D is undetermined. Between the trimmed V and J ends, which lost 5 bases and 0 bases, there was a span of 8 bases. The CDR3 loop spans 14 amino acids. CDR1 and CDR2 from the germline V gene are SGHTA and FQGNSA.

The chain is built from TRBV7-8 and TRBJ2-1; D gene uncertain. This CDR3 is built from 13 residues. V was clipped by 2 bases and J by 10 bases, with 12 bases between them. Germline loops: CDR1 SGHVS, CDR2 FQNEAQ. CDR3 sequence reads: CASSLHLEGEQFF. CDR3 bases: TGTGCCAGCAGCTTACACTTAGAAGGGGAGCAGTTCTTC.

The V call is TRBV27, the J call TRBJ1-1; D is uncertain. CDR1 is MNHEY and CDR2 is SMNVEV in the germline V gene (reference sequence). Trimming took 7 bases from V and 11 from J, leaving 20 bases between them. This CDR3 contains 13 residues. The CDR3 loop reads CASTSLGRLVAFF. The CDR3 region has the DNA TGTGCCAGCACCTCCCTAGGCAGGTTAGTGGCTTTCTTT.

The chain couples TRBV6-5 to TRBJ1-1, with TRBD1 matching over 8 bases. CDR1 and CDR2 (germline): MNHEY, SVGAGI. J gave up 6 bases and V 8 bases, and 8 bases lay outside the gene matches. The CDR3 is made up of 13 amino acids. CDR3 loop: CASRDRIFAEAFF. The CDR3 bases are TGTGCCAGCCGGGACAGGATTTTCGCTGAAGCTTTCTTT.

The V and J genes are TRBV7-8 and TRBJ2-5, with 9 bases identical to TRBD2. The CDR3 covers 14 residues. J lost 9 bases, V lost 3 bases, and 8 bases had no gene match. Per germline, CDR1 SGHVS and CDR2 FQNEAQ. CDR3 sequence (DNA): TGTGCCAGCAGCTTCAGGGACGGCGGGGGGGCCCAGTACTTC. Protein sequence: CASSFRDGGGAQYF.

This chain links TRBV27 with TRBJ2-7; possible D gene TRBD2, 6 bases. From germline, CDR1 is MNHEY and CDR2 SMNVEV (reference sequence). The CDR3 runs 12 residues. Trimming shortened V by 8 bases and J by 4 bases, and 12 bases separated the two germline ends. The CDR3 DNA sequence: TGTGCCAGCTCACCCGCGGGGTACGAGCAGTACTTC. Its protein product is CASSPAGYEQYF.